The source of this T cell receptor beta chain is a study of tumor-infiltrating lymphocytes in primary liver carcinoma. Unsorted bulk tissue (about 20-30 mg) underwent RNA and DNA co-extraction. With 500 ng total RNA as template and a constant-region primer, TCR beta cDNA was made. ARM-PCR was slightly modified, and three nested multiplex PCR rounds with it gave rise to the TCR beta libraries. TCRdb reprocessed the multiplex PCR reads with MiXCR, giving one entry per CDR3 protein. The data contain tens of thousands of distinct CDR3 sequences, 70% to 75% of them singletons. Sequencing used liver tumor tissue from sampling region 4. The subset denotes: tumor region T4, right-lateral pole. This TCR was recovered from a woman aged 55-69 years with primary liver carcinoma and hepatitis B virus infection.

The CDR3 is CASSPGQNSGANVLTF. CDR3 sequence (DNA): TGTGCCAGCAGTCCGGGACAGAACTCTGGGGCCAACGTCCTGACTTTC. This chain joins TRBV28 and TRBJ2-6, with 7 bases identical to TRBD1. The J segment lost 0 bases and the V segment lost 5 bases, leaving 4 bases of the junction unmatched. The CDR3 consists of 16 residues. In germline, CDR1 is MDHEN, CDR2 SYDVKM.